This passage covers 15 T cell receptor beta chains from one sample sequenced in a study of cytomegalovirus exposure and HLA in healthy donors. Profiled with immunoSEQ multiplex PCR; TCRdb holds only in-frame clones, not every one. The table lists around 160,000 clones, about 90% of them singletons. Specimen: PBMCs. The source of these receptors is a young woman in good health and CMV-seropositive.

The chain combines TRBV29-1 with TRBJ1-5; 8 bases line up with TRBD1. J gave up 0 bases and V 6 bases, and 10 bases lay outside the gene matches. This CDR3 region has 16 residues. The germline CDR1 and CDR2 sequences are SQVTM and ANQGSEA. CDR3 DNA: TGCAGCGTGGTAACCGGGACAGGATATAGCAATCAGCCCCAGCATTTT. This encodes CSVVTGTGYSNQPQHF.

The chain recombines TRBV4-2 with TRBJ2-2; 7 bases agree with TRBD1. V lost 6 bases to trimming and J lost 3 bases; unmatched junction nucleotides: 7. Germline CDR1 and CDR2: LGHNA and YNFKEQ. The CDR3 extends over 15 amino acids. Here the CDR3 reads CASRRGRLDTGELFF. Here the CDR3 DNA reads TGTGCCAGCAGAAGGGGGCGGCTGGACACCGGGGAGCTGTTTTTT.

The rearrangement links TRBV9 to TRBJ2-3; 7 positions agree with TRBD2. The CDR3 sequence is 15 residues long. J was trimmed by 4 bases and V by 0 bases; bases with no gene match: 5. Germline lookup yields CDR1 SGDLS and CDR2 YYNGEE. CDR3 protein: CASSVGAGAPDTQYF. In DNA form, the CDR3 reads TGTGCCAGCAGCGTAGGGGCGGGAGCACCAGATACGCAGTATTTT. Using reference TRBV9 and TRBJ2-3 for the parts outside the CDR3, the full variable domain is DSGVTQTPKHLITATGQRVTLRCSPRSGDLSVYWYQQSLDQGLQFLIQYYNGEERAKGNILERFSAQQFPDLHSELNLSSLELGDSALYFCASSVGAGAPDTQYFGPGTRLTVL.

J is TRBJ2-3 and V is TRBV5-1; TRBD1 matches 7 bases. J lost 2 bases, V lost 1 base, and 1 base had no gene match. Germline loops: CDR1 SGHRS, CDR2 YFSETQ. This CDR3 contains 14 residues. In nucleotides, the CDR3 is TGCGCCAGCAGCTTGAGGGGGCACACAGATACGCAGTATTTT. This codes for CASSLRGHTDTQYF. The variable domain in full, with the rest retrieved from reference TRBV5-1 and TRBJ2-3, is KAGVTQTPRYLIKTRGQQVTLSCSPISGHRSVSWYQQTPGQGLQFLFEYFSETQRNKGNFPGRFSGRQFSNSRSEMNVSTLELGDSALYLCASSLRGHTDTQYFGPGTRLTVL.

The chain's CDR3 is CAISESRTDTQYF. The CDR3 DNA sequence: TGTGCCATCAGTGAGTCGAGAACAGATACGCAGTATTTT. The chain uses TRBV10-3 and TRBJ2-3; D is uncertain. The CDR3 has 13 amino acids. In germline, CDR1 is ENHRY, CDR2 SYGVKD. V gave up 0 bases and J gave up 3 bases, with 4 bases separating them.

This chain joins TRBV5-8 and TRBJ2-5, with TRBD2 as a possible D gene (6 bases). V lost 0 bases, J lost 1 base, and 10 bases lay in between. The CDR3 contains 15 residues. CDR1 and CDR2 (germline): SGHTS, YDEGEE. The chain's CDR3 is CASSLAWGVQETQYF. The CDR3 DNA reads as TGTGCCAGCAGCTTGGCCTGGGGGGTCCAAGAGACCCAGTACTTC.

V and J are TRBV6-5 and TRBJ2-1, with 10 bases fitting TRBD2. The CDR3 is 15 residues long. In germline, CDR1 is MNHEY, CDR2 SVGAGI. With V trimmed by 2 bases and J by 8 bases, 6 bases remained unmatched. The CDR3 region is CASSYRLAGVDEQFF. The DNA of the CDR3 is TGTGCCAGCAGTTACCGGCTAGCGGGGGTAGATGAGCAGTTCTTC.

The chain couples TRBV9 to TRBJ1-4; the match to TRBD1 covers 8 bases. From germline, CDR1 is SGDLS and CDR2 YYNGEE. The length of the CDR3 is 15 residues. Germline trimming cut 3 bases from V and 5 bases from J; bases unmatched to any gene: 6. CDR3 sequence (DNA): TGTGCCAGCAGCGGAAGGACAGGGTTGAATGAAAAACTGTTTTTT. Encoded protein: CASSGRTGLNEKLFF.

The chain joins TRBV2 to TRBJ2-7; TRBD1 aligns across 9 bases. Unmatched junction bases numbered 4, after V lost 7 bases and J lost 3 bases. This CDR3 contains 13 residues. Germline V gives CDR1 SNHLY, CDR2 FYNNEI. CDR3 residues: CASTRDRVYEQYF. The CDR3 DNA reads as TGTGCCAGCACCCGGGACAGGGTCTACGAGCAGTACTTC.

The chain combines TRBV5-1 with TRBJ1-4; 7 bases match TRBD1. Germline V gene data show CDR1 as SGHRS and CDR2 as YFSETQ. CDR3 size: 16 residues. The J segment lost 8 bases and the V segment lost 4 bases, leaving 14 bases of the junction unmatched. This CDR3 reads CASSPNSGSDREKLFF. The CDR3, as DNA: TGCGCCAGCAGCCCAAACTCTGGATCGGACAGGGAAAAACTGTTTTTT.

The chain carries TRBV2 and TRBJ2-2; D is ambiguous. Trimming cost V 2 bases and J 5 bases, with 6 bases left between them. The CDR3 consists of 13 residues. Germline CDR1 is SNHLY and CDR2 is FYNNEI. The CDR3 sequence: CASSEHRTGELFF. In nucleotides, the CDR3 is TGTGCCAGCAGTGAACATAGAACCGGGGAGCTGTTTTTT. The full variable domain, its missing parts supplied by reference TRBV2 and TRBJ2-2, is EPEVTQTPSHQVTQMGQEVILRCVPISNHLYFYWYRQILGQKVEFLVSFYNNEISEKSEIFDDQFSVERPDGSNFTLKIRSTKLEDSAMYFCASSEHRTGELFFGEGSRLTVL.

The V call is TRBV4-2, the J call TRBJ1-4, with 7 bases fitting TRBD1. V lost 0 bases, J lost 7 bases, and 8 bases stayed unmatched. Germline CDR1 is LGHNA and CDR2 is YNFKEQ. The CDR3 is made up of 16 amino acids. DNA for the CDR3: TGTGCCAGCAGCCAAGATCGGGCAGGGGGAGGTGAAAAACTGTTTTTT. Translation: CASSQDRAGGGEKLFF.

V and J are TRBV19 and TRBJ1-5; D uncertain. Trimming removed 0 bases at V and 4 bases at J, with 10 bases between. Per the germline V gene, CDR1 is LNHDA and CDR2 is SQIVND (reference sequence). This CDR3 region has 15 residues. The CDR3 is CASSIDIGRNQPQHF. Here the CDR3 DNA reads TGTGCCAGTAGTATAGACATAGGGAGGAATCAGCCCCAGCATTTT.

The chain combines TRBV28 with TRBJ1-2, with 8 bases lining up with TRBD1. J lost 6 bases, V lost 3 bases, and 9 bases had no gene match. Per germline, CDR1 MDHEN and CDR2 SYDVKM. This CDR3 contains 15 residues. The CDR3 coding sequence is TGTGCCAGCAGTTTTCGGGACAGGCCGACGAATGGCTACACCTTC. This sequence encodes CASSFRDRPTNGYTF.

The chain recombines TRBV2 with TRBJ2-4; D is possibly TRBD1 (5 bases). V lost 5 bases, J lost 0 bases, and 17 bases lay in between. From germline, CDR1 is SNHLY and CDR2 FYNNEI. The CDR3 loop spans 17 amino acids. The CDR3 reads CASSPLAQGLAKNIQYF. The CDR3 coding sequence is TGTGCCAGCAGTCCCCTTGCCCAGGGATTAGCCAAAAACATTCAGTACTTC. The full variable domain, its missing parts supplied by reference TRBV2 and TRBJ2-4, is EPEVTQTPSHQVTQMGQEVILRCVPISNHLYFYWYRQILGQKVEFLVSFYNNEISEKSEIFDDQFSVERPDGSNFTLKIRSTKLEDSAMYFCASSPLAQGLAKNIQYFGAGTRLSVL.